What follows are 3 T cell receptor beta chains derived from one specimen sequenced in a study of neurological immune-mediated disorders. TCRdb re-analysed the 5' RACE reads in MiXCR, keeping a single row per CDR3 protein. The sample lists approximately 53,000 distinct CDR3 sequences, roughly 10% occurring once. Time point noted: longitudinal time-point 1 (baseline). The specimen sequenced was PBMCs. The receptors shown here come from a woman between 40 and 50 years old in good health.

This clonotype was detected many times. The CDR3 spells CSAPRQGGEKLFF. The CDR3 nucleotides read TGCAGTGCTCCGCGACAGGGTGGTGAAAAACTGTTTTTT. The chain links TRBV20-1 to TRBJ1-4; 7 positions agree with TRBD1. This CDR3 spans 13 amino acids. Germline V gene sequence: CDR1 DFQATT, CDR2 SNEGSKA (reference sequence). V gave up 5 bases and J gave up 7 bases; unmatched junction bases: 7.

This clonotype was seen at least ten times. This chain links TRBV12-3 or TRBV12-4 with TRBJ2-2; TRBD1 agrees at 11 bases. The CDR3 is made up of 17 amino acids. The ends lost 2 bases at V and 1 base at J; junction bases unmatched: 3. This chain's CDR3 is CASSLWTGGRNTGELFF. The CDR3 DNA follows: TGTGCCAGCAGTTTATGGACAGGGGGCAGGAACACCGGGGAGCTGTTTTTT.

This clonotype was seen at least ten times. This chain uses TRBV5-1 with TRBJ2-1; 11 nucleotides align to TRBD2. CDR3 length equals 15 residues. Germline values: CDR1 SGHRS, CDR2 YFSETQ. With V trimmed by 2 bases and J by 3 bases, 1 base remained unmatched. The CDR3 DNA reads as TGCGCCAGCAGCTTTACTAGCGGGGGCTACAATGAGCAGTTCTTC. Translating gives CASSFTSGGYNEQFF.